The clone carrying this T cell receptor (beta chain) appeared a single time. Its antigen is undetermined. This entry belongs to a study of immune evolution from preneoplasia to lung adenocarcinoma. Study summary: HLA loss of heterozygosity: approximately 7.5% AIS, about 15% MIA, around 35% ADC, none AAH.

Sequencing was performed with immunoSEQ multiplex PCR; in TCRdb, only in-frame clones are kept and a portion is missing. This sample has fewer than 5,500 clones, with less than 85% found just once. Findings of the study overall: Clonality was highest in normal lung, lower in later-stage lesions apparently.

Source material: FFPE minimally invasive lung adenocarcinoma tissue. The clonotype originates from a person aged 55 to 79 with lung adenocarcinoma.

CDR3 sequence: CASSPTNTEAFF. CDR3 sequence (DNA): TGTGCCAGCAGCCCGACGAACACTGAAGCTTTCTTT. V is TRBV5-8 and J is TRBJ1-1; D is ambiguous. The CDR3 consists of 12 residues. V was clipped by 4 bases and J by 1 base, with 5 bases between them. The V gene's germline CDR1 is SGHTS and CDR2 YDEGEE.